This T cell receptor (beta chain) was observed in a study of blood T cell repertoires in COVID-19. Sequenced by immunoSEQ multiplex PCR; TCRdb stores in-frame clones only, minus some. The data contain more than 250,000 clones, 87% of them singletons. This CDR3 has 18 residues. V was shortened by 1 base and J by 3 bases, with 22 bases between the two germline ends. CDR1 SGHNT and CDR2 YYREEE come from the germline V gene (reference sequence). Individuals aged about 18 to 90 years were recruited from about two dozen US areas. J is TRBJ1-2 and V is TRBV5-4; D perhaps matches TRBD1 (6 bases). Sequencing input: PBMCs or T cells enriched from blood (not recorded which). The clonotype originates from a woman aged 30 to 39 who had recovered from COVID-19. The CDR3 DNA reads as TGTGCCAGCAGCTTGCGTCTCTTAGGGGGTTGGGCCGACTATGGCTACACCTTC. It translates to CASSLRLLGGWADYGYTF.